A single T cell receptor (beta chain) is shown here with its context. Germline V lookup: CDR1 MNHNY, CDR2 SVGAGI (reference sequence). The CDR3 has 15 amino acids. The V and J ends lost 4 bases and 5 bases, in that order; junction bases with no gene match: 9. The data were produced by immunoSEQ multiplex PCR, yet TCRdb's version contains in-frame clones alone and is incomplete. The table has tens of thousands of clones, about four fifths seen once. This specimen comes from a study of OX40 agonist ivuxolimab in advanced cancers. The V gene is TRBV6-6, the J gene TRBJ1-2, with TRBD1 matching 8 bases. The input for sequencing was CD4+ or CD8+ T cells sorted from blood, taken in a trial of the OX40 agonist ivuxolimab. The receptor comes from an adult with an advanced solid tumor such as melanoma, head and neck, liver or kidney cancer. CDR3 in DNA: TGTGCCAGCAGTTCTCACACAGGGGGAGGATATGGCTACACCTTC. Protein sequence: CASSSHTGGGYGYTF.